The present T cell receptor (beta chain) was sequenced within a study of OX40 agonist ivuxolimab in advanced cancers. Study information: A mean age of approximately 58 years, range about 23 to 80, was recorded, and more than 80% were male. The study's findings and limits: The study did not work out the antigen specificity of the expanded peripheral T cells. At doses 0.1 to 3.0 mg/kg, CD4+ and CD8+ clones expanded.

On this clone: What it binds is not known.

Germline CDR1 reads GTSNPN; CDR2 reads SVGIG (reference sequence). V lost 2 bases to trimming and J lost 1 base; unmatched junction nucleotides: 7. This CDR3 spans 15 amino acids. Profiled with immunoSEQ multiplex PCR; TCRdb holds only in-frame clones, not every one. The repertoire holds around 72,000 clones, 75% to 90% seen once, with roughly 1% in the top ten. The TCR comes from an adult with an advanced solid tumor such as melanoma, head and neck, liver or kidney cancer. V gene TRBV30 combines with J gene TRBJ1-2; 7 bases align to TRBD1. The source was CD4+ or CD8+ T cells sorted from blood, collected in a trial of the OX40 agonist ivuxolimab. The CDR3 here is CAWSKTGINNYGYTF. In nucleotides, the CDR3 is TGTGCCTGGAGTAAGACAGGGATAAATAACTATGGCTACACCTTC.